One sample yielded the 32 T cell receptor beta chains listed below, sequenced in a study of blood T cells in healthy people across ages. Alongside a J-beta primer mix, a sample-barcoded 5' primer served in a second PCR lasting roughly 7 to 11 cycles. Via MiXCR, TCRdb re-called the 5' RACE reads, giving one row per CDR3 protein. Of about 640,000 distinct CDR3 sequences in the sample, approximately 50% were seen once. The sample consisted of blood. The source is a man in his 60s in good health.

For the CDR3, the DNA is TGCAGCGTTGATCTGGGGGGCGATGGCTATGGCTACACCTTC. Translated: CSVDLGGDGYGYTF. J is TRBJ1-2 and V is TRBV29-1, with D possibly matching TRBD1 (6 bases). Germline-derived CDR1 and CDR2 are SQVTM and ANQGSEA. The CDR3 has 14 amino acids. Trimming removed 3 bases at V and 4 bases at J, with 15 bases between.

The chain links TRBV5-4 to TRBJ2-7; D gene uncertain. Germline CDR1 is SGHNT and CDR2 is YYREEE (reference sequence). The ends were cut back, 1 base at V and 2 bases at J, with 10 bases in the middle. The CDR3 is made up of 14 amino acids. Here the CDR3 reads CASSLWQSPYEQYF. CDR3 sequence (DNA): TGTGCCAGCAGCTTGTGGCAGTCTCCCTACGAGCAGTACTTC.

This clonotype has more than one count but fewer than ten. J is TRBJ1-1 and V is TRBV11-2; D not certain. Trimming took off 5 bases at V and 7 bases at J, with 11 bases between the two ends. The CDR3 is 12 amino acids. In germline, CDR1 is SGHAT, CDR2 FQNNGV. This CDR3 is CASSHVVSEAFF. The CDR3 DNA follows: TGTGCCAGCAGCCACGTGGTGAGTGAAGCTTTCTTT.

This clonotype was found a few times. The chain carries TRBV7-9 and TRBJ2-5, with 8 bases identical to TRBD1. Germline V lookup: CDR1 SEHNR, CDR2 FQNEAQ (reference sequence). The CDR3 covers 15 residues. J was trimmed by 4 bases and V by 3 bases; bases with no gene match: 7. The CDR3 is CASSFGQGSGETQYF. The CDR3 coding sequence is TGTGCCAGCAGCTTTGGACAGGGTTCCGGAGAGACCCAGTACTTC. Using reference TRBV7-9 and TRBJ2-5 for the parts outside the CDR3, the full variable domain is DTGVSQNPRHKITKRGQNVTFRCDPISEHNRLYWYRQTLGQGPEFLTYFQNEAQLEKSRLLSDRFSAERPKGSFSTLEIQRTEQGDSAMYLCASSFGQGSGETQYFGPGTRLLVL.

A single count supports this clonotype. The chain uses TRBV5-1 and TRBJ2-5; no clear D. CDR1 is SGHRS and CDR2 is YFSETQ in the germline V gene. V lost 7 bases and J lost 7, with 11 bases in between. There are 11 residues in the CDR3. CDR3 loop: CASGPKGTQYF. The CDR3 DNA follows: TGCGCCAGCGGCCCGAAAGGGACCCAGTACTTC.

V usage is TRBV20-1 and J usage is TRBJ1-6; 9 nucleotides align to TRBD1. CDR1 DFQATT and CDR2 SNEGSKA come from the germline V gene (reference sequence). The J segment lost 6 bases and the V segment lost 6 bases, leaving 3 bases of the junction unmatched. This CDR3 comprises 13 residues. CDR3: CSAWDRANSPLHF. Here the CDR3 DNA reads TGCAGTGCGTGGGACAGGGCTAATTCACCCCTCCACTTT.

The CDR3 DNA reads TGTGCCAGCAGCTTAGACTTGTTCCAAGAGACCCAGTACTTC. It encodes CASSLDLFQETQYF. The chain links TRBV7-8 to TRBJ2-5; D uncertain. This CDR3 region has 14 residues. V was trimmed by 1 base and J by 1 base, leaving 7 bases between them. Germline CDR1 SGHVS, CDR2 FQNEAQ.

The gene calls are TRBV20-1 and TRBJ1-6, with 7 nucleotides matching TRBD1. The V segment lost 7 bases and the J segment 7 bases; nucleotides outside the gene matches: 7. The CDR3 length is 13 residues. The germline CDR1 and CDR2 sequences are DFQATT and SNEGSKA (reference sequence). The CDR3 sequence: CSGGGQQNSPLHF. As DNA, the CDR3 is TGCAGTGGCGGGGGACAGCAAAATTCACCCCTCCACTTT.

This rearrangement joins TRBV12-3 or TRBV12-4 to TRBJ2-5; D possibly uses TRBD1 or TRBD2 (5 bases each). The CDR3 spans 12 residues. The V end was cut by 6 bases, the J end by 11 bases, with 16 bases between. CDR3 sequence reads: CASSRGVGEQYF. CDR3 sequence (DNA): TGTGCCAGCAGCCGAGGGGTAGGGGAGCAGTACTTC.

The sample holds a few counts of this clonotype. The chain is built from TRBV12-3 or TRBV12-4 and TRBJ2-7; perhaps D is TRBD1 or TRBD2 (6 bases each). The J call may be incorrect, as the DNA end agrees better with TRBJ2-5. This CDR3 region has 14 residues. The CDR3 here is CASSLVGGRETQYF. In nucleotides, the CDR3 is TGTGCCAGCAGTTTAGTAGGGGGGCGGGAGACCCAGTACTTC.

The CDR3 coding sequence is TGTGCCAGCAGCTCCGTTACCGGCGAAGAGACCCAGTACTTC. Encoded protein: CASSSVTGEETQYF. The chain combines TRBV9 with TRBJ2-5, with D uncertain. Per the germline V gene, CDR1 is SGDLS and CDR2 is YYNGEE. Deletions cut 4 bases from V and 3 bases from J, with 13 bases between. The CDR3 is made up of 14 amino acids.

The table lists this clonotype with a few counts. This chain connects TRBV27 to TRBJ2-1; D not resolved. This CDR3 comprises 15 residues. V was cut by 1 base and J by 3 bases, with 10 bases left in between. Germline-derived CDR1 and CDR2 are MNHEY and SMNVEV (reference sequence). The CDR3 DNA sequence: TGTGCCAGCAGTTTATTGCTGGGTAACTACAATGAGCAGTTCTTC. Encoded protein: CASSLLLGNYNEQFF.

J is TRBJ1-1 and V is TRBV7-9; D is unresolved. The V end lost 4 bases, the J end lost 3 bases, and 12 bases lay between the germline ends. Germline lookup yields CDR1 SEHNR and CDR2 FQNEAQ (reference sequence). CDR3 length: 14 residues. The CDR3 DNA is TGTGCCAGCAGCTCCCTCGGACGAGACACTGAAGCTTTCTTT. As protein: CASSSLGRDTEAFF.

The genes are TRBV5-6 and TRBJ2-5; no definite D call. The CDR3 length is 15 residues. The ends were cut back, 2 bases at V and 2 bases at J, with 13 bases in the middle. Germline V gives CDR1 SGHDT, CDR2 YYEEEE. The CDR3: CASSFGPRQQETQYF. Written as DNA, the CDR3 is TGTGCCAGCAGCTTTGGCCCGCGACAACAAGAGACCCAGTACTTC.

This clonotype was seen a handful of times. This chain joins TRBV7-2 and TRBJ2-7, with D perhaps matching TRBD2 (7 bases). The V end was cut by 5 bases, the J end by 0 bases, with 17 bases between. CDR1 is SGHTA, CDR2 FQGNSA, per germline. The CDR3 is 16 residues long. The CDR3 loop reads CASSIDGGLSSYEQYF. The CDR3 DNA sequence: TGTGCCAGCAGCATCGACGGGGGGCTAAGCTCCTACGAGCAGTACTTC.

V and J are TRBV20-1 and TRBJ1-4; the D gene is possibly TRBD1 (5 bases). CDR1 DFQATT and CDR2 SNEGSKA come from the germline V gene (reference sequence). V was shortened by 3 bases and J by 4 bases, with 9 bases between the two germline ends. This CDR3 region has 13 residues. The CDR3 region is CSARQGFNEKLFF. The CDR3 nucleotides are TGCAGTGCTAGGCAGGGTTTTAATGAAAAACTGTTTTTT.

DNA for the CDR3: TGTGCCAGCAGTCCCGGACGGCCTGGAGAGCCCCAGCATTTT. Encoded protein: CASSPGRPGEPQHF. The rearrangement uses TRBV6-2 or TRBV6-3 and TRBJ1-5; D ambiguous. V dropped 5 bases and J dropped 8 bases, with 16 bases sitting between them. The V gene's germline CDR1 is MNHEY and CDR2 SVGEGT. CDR3 length: 14 residues.

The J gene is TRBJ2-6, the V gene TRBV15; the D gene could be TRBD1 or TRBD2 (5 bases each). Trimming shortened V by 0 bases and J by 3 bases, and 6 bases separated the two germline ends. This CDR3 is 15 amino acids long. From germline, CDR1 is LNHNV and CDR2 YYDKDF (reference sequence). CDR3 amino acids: CATSRERGGANVLTF. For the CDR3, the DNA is TGTGCCACCAGCAGAGAGAGGGGTGGGGCCAACGTCCTGACTTTC.

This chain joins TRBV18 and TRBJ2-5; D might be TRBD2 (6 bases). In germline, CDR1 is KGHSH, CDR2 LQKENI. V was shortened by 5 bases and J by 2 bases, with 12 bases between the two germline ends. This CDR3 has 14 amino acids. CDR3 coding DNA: TGTGCCAGCTCATCCGAGACTAGTCAAGAGACCCAGTACTTC. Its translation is CASSSETSQETQYF.

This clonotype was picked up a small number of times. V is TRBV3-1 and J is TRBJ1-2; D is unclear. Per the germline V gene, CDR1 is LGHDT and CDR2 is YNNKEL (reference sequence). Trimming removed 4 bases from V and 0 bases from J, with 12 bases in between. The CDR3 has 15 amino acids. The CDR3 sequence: CASSPGGGSNYGYTF. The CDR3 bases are TGTGCCAGCAGCCCCGGCGGCGGTTCTAACTATGGCTACACCTTC.

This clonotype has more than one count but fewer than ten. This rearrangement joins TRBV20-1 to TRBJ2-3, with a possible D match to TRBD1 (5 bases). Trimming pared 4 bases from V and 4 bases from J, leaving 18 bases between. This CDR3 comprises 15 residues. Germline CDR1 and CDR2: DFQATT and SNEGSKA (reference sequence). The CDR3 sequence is CSAKGPRILADTQYF. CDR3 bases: TGCAGTGCTAAGGGGCCCCGAATTCTAGCAGATACGCAGTATTTT.

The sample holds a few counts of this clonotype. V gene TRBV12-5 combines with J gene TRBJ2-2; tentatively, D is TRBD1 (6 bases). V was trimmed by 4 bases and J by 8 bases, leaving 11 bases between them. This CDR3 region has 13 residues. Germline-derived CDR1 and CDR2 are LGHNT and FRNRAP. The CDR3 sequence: CASGSQGQGELFF. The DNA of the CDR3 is TGTGCTAGTGGTTCCCAAGGACAGGGGGAGCTGTTTTTT. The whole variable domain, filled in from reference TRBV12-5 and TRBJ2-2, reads DARVTQTPRHKVTEMGQEVTMRCQPILGHNTVFWYRQTMMQGLELLAYFRNRAPLDDSGMPKDRFSAEMPDATLATLKIQPSEPRDSAVYFCASGSQGQGELFFGEGSRLTVL.

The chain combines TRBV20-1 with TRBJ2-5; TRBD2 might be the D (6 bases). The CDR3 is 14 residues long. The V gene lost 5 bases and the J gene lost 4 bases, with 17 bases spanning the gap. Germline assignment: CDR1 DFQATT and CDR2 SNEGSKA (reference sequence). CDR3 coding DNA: TGCAGTGCTCCTGCCACTAGCTTTGGAGAGACCCAGTACTTC. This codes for CSAPATSFGETQYF.

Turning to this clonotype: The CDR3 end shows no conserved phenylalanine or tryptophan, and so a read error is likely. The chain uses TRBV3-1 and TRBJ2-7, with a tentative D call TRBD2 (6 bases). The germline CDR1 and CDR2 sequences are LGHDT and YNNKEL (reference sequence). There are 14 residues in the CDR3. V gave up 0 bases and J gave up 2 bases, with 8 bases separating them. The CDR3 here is CASSQDGGTYEQYC. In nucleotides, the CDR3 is TGTGCCAGCAGCCAAGACGGGGGTACCTACGAGCAGTACTGC.

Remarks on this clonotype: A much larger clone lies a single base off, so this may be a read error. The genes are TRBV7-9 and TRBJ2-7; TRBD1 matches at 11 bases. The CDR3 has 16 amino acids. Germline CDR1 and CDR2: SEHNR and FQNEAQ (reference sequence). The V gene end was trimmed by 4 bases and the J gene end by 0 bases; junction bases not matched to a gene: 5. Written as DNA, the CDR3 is TGTGCCAGCAGCTCGGGACAGGGGGGGGTCTCCTACGAGCAGTACTTC. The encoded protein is CASSSGQGGVSYEQYF.

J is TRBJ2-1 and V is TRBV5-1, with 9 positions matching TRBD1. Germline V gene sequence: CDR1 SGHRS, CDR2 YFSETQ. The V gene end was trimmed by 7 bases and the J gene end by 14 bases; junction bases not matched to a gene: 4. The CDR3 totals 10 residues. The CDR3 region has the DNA TGCGCCAGCTTCGGGACAGGGAAGTTCTTC. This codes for CASFGTGKFF.

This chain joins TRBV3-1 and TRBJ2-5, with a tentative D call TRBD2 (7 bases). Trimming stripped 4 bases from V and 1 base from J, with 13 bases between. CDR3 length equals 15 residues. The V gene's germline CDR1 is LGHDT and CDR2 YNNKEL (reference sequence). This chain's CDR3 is CASSRPRGAQETQYF. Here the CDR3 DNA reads TGTGCCAGCAGCCGCCCCCGGGGGGCCCAAGAGACCCAGTACTTC.

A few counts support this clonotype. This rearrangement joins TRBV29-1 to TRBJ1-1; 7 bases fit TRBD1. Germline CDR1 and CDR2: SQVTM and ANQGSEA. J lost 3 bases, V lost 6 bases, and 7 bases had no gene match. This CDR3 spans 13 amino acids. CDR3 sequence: CSVRVTGDTEAFF. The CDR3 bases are TGCAGCGTGAGGGTTACAGGGGACACTGAAGCTTTCTTT.

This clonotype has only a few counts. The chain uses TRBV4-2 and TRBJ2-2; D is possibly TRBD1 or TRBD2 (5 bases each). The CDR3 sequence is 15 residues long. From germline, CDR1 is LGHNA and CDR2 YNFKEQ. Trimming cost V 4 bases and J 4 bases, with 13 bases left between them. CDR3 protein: CASSRWDQPTGELFF. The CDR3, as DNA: TGTGCCAGCAGCCGGTGGGACCAACCCACCGGGGAGCTGTTTTTT.

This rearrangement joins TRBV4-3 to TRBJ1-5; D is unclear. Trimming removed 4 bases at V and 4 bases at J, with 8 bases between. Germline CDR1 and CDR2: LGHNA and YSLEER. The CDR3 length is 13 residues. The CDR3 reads CASSRGHNQPQHF. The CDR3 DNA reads TGCGCCAGCAGCCGGGGTCATAATCAGCCCCAGCATTTT.

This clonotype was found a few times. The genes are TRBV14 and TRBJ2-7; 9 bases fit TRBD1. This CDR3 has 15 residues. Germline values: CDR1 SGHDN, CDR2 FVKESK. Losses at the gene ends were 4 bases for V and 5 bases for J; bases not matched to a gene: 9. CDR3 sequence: CASSRSTGGGDEQYF. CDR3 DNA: TGTGCCAGCAGCCGGTCGACAGGGGGAGGGGACGAGCAGTACTTC.

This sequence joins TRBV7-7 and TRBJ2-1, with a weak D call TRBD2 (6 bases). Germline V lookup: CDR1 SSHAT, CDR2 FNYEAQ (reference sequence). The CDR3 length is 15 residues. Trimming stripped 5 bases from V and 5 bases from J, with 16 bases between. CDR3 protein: CASSPTGGAHNEQFF. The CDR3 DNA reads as TGTGCCAGCAGCCCGACGGGCGGGGCGCACAATGAGCAGTTCTTC.